This T cell receptor beta chain was identified during a study of blood T cell repertoires in COVID-19. Overall study context: There were acute and convalescent COVID-19 samples, and they came from the United States, Italy and Spain.

Data came from immunoSEQ multiplex PCR; TCRdb stores just in-frame clones and leaves some out. In the table there are 110,000 to 150,000 clones, 81% of which are singletons. The TCR comes from a human donor in a cohort sampled during active COVID-19. The sequenced sample consisted of peripheral blood.

CDR3 in DNA: TGTGCCAGCAGTTCCCCCTATGACGAGCAGTACTTC. It translates to CASSSPYDEQYF. V gene TRBV6-5 combines with J gene TRBJ2-7, with unresolved D. V lost 4 bases and J lost 5, with 9 bases in between. The V gene's germline CDR1 is MNHEY and CDR2 SVGAGI. The CDR3 runs 12 residues.